The 27 T cell receptor beta chains in this list originate from one sample, sequenced in a study of T cells in pancreatic ductal adenocarcinoma. Produced via immunoSEQ multiplex PCR; TCRdb's table is partial and in-frame only. The table includes roughly 100,000 clones, about 95% detected once. Selected pancreatic ductal adenocarcinoma patients had undergone surgery without neoadjuvant therapy. Sequenced input: PBMCs. The receptor source for this set is a human donor with pancreatic ductal adenocarcinoma.

This chain joins TRBV30 and TRBJ1-5; 8 bases agree with TRBD1. Losses at the gene ends were 3 bases for V and 4 bases for J; bases not matched to a gene: 5. The CDR3 is 14 amino acids. CDR1 is GTSNPN, CDR2 SVGIG, per germline (reference sequence). The CDR3 DNA follows: TGTGCCTGGAGGGATACAGGGGGTAATCAGCCCCAGCATTTT. This codes for CAWRDTGGNQPQHF.

The chain has TRBV5-6 and TRBJ2-1, with 9 nucleotides matching TRBD2. This CDR3 is 16 amino acids long. The junction had 4 bases not matched to a gene; V was cut back by 0 bases and J by 3 bases. CDR1 and CDR2 (germline): SGHDT, YYEEEE. CDR3 loop: CASSLVAGEYYNEQFF. In DNA form, the CDR3 reads TGTGCCAGCAGCTTGGTAGCGGGAGAATACTACAATGAGCAGTTCTTC. Filled out from reference TRBV5-6 and TRBJ2-1, the complete variable domain reads DAGVTQSPTHLIKTRGQQVTLRCSPKSGHDTVSWYQQALGQGPQFIFQYYEEEERQRGNFPDRFSGHQFPNYSSELNVNALLLGDSALYLCASSLVAGEYYNEQFFGPGTRLTVL.

The chain carries TRBV6-1 and TRBJ2-5, with 9 bases matching TRBD2. The CDR3 has 14 residues. CDR1 and CDR2 (germline): MNHNS, SASEGT. The J segment lost 5 bases and the V segment lost 8 bases, leaving 9 bases of the junction unmatched. CDR3 in amino acids: CASASGTLSETQYF. For the CDR3, the DNA is TGTGCCAGCGCTAGCGGGACCTTGAGCGAGACCCAGTACTTC.

The J gene is TRBJ1-5, the V gene TRBV28; D not resolved. V was cut by 7 bases and J by 5 bases, with 15 bases left in between. This CDR3 comprises 14 residues. CDR1 MDHEN and CDR2 SYDVKM come from the germline V gene. This CDR3 is CASTPRVTYQPQHF. The CDR3 DNA sequence: TGTGCCAGCACTCCGAGGGTCACTTATCAGCCCCAGCATTTT.

This chain links TRBV15 with TRBJ1-5; 7 bases map to TRBD1. V trimming: 0 bases; J trimming: 4 bases; junction bases outside the gene matches: 3. The germline V gene has CDR1 LNHNV and CDR2 YYDKDF (reference sequence). CDR3 length: 15 residues. The CDR3 region is CATSRDPTGNQPQHF. CDR3 DNA: TGTGCCACCAGCAGAGATCCGACAGGGAATCAGCCCCAGCATTTT.

The rearrangement joins TRBV19 to TRBJ2-7; D may be TRBD2 (6 bases). Germline CDR1 reads LNHDA; CDR2 reads SQIVND (reference sequence). The CDR3 length is 15 residues. V was pared by 3 bases and J by 1 base, with 13 bases between. CDR3 in amino acids: CASSMERVGSYEQYF. Here the CDR3 DNA reads TGTGCCAGTAGTATGGAGCGGGTGGGTTCCTACGAGCAGTACTTC.

The J gene is TRBJ2-1, the V gene TRBV9; 9 bases are shared with TRBD2. The CDR3 runs to 16 residues. J lost 1 base, V lost 1 base, and 3 bases had no gene match. CDR1 is SGDLS, CDR2 YYNGEE, per germline. CDR3 sequence reads: CASSVSGRTSYNEQFF. DNA of the CDR3: TGTGCCAGCAGCGTAAGCGGGAGGACTTCCTACAATGAGCAGTTCTTC.

The genes are TRBV30 and TRBJ1-2; the D is unclear. Germline V gene sequence: CDR1 GTSNPN, CDR2 SVGIG (reference sequence). The CDR3 is 13 amino acids. V gave up 4 bases and J gave up 4 bases, with 13 bases separating them. The CDR3 DNA reads TGTGCCTGGATCATTACACCCTTCTATGGCTACACCTTC. Translated, it gives CAWIITPFYGYTF.

The V call is TRBV9, the J call TRBJ2-3; 10 bases align to TRBD2. Trimming took 0 bases from V and 5 from J; bases not matched to a gene: 9. Germline assignment: CDR1 SGDLS and CDR2 YYNGEE. The CDR3 sequence is 17 residues long. DNA for the CDR3: TGTGCCAGCAGCGTAGCTCGGGGGGCTAGCGGGGGAGATACGCAGTATTTT. Protein product: CASSVARGASGGDTQYF.

V and J are TRBV4-3 and TRBJ2-2; D gene unclear. Germline CDR1 reads LGHNA; CDR2 reads YSLEER. The CDR3 contains 12 residues. V gave up 5 bases and J gave up 6 bases, with 7 bases separating them. This CDR3 is CASSSPSGELFF. In DNA form, the CDR3 reads TGCGCCAGCAGCTCCCCCTCCGGGGAGCTGTTTTTT.

V and J are TRBV5-1 and TRBJ2-2; D is possibly TRBD2 (6 bases). This CDR3 region has 13 residues. The ends were cut back, 3 bases at V and 5 bases at J, with 8 bases in the middle. Per germline, CDR1 SGHRS and CDR2 YFSETQ. The CDR3 DNA reads as TGCGCCAGCAGCTGGGGGGAGACCGGGGAGCTGTTTTTT. Its translation: CASSWGETGELFF.

The chain has TRBV13 and TRBJ2-7; D is perhaps TRBD1 (5 bases). V was shortened by 0 bases and J by 4 bases, with 10 bases between the two germline ends. Looked up from germline, CDR1 is PRHDT and CDR2 is FYEKMQ (reference sequence). The length of the CDR3 is 14 residues. In DNA form, the CDR3 reads TGTGCCAGCAGCTTAGGCCCACAGGAGTACGAGCAGTACTTC. Translated: CASSLGPQEYEQYF.

The chain recombines TRBV7-3 with TRBJ2-5; 12 bases match TRBD2. Per germline, CDR1 SGHTA and CDR2 FQGTGA. The CDR3 has 17 amino acids. The ends lost 3 bases at V and 4 bases at J; junction bases unmatched: 9. CDR3 amino acids: CASSLGQLAGGRETQYF. The DNA for the CDR3 is TGTGCCAGCAGCTTGGGCCAACTAGCGGGAGGAAGAGAGACCCAGTACTTC.

The CDR3 is CASGWDSYEQYF. The DNA of the CDR3 is TGTGCCAGCGGGTGGGACAGCTACGAGCAGTACTTC. V usage is TRBV28 and J usage is TRBJ2-7, with 7 bases aligning to TRBD1. Germline CDR1 is MDHEN and CDR2 is SYDVKM. The length of the CDR3 is 12 residues. Trimming removed 8 bases from V and 3 bases from J; junction bases left unmatched: 4.

The gene calls are TRBV5-8 and TRBJ2-7; weak D call: TRBD2 (6 bases). This CDR3 comprises 14 residues. V shed 5 bases and J shed 3 bases, with 15 bases lying between them. Germline assignment: CDR1 SGHTS and CDR2 YDEGEE. The DNA of the CDR3 is TGTGCCAGCAGAATCACCGGGAGAAACTACGAGCAGTACTTC. Amino acids: CASRITGRNYEQYF.

This clone was counted a single time. The chain combines TRBV5-1 with TRBJ2-3; a possible D gene is TRBD1 (6 bases). This CDR3 has 14 amino acids. From germline, CDR1 is SGHRS and CDR2 YFSETQ. Trimming shortened V by 8 bases and J by 0 bases, and 13 bases separated the two germline ends. The CDR3 region is CASRQAASTDTQYF. As DNA, the CDR3 is TGCGCCAGTAGACAGGCGGCGAGCACAGATACGCAGTATTTT.

This clone was picked up one time. CDR3 DNA sequence: TGTGCCAGCAGCTTAGTTTCCTCACTAGCGGGCTACGAGCAGTACTTC. It encodes CASSLVSSLAGYEQYF. The chain has TRBV11-2 and TRBJ2-7; 9 bases map to TRBD2. V lost 1 base and J lost 3; bases outside the gene matches: 7. In germline, CDR1 is SGHAT, CDR2 FQNNGV. This CDR3 has 16 residues.

The V gene is TRBV5-1, the J gene TRBJ2-3, with 8 bases matching TRBD2. Trimming cost V 4 bases and J 0 bases; bases outside gene matches: 4. Germline CDR1 reads SGHRS; CDR2 reads YFSETQ. The CDR3 totals 15 residues. The CDR3 reads CASSRTSGSTDTQYF. CDR3 sequence (DNA): TGCGCCAGCAGCCGCACTAGCGGTAGCACAGATACGCAGTATTTT. The full variable domain, in which reference TRBV5-1 and TRBJ2-3 provide the parts outside the CDR3, is KAGVTQTPRYLIKTRGQQVTLSCSPISGHRSVSWYQQTPGQGLQFLFEYFSETQRNKGNFPGRFSGRQFSNSRSEMNVSTLELGDSALYLCASSRTSGSTDTQYFGPGTRLTVL.

The chain recombines TRBV6-4 with TRBJ2-2; maybe TRBD1 (5 bases). V lost 3 bases to trimming and J lost 3 bases, with 5 bases between them. CDR1 MRHNA and CDR2 SNTAGT come from the germline V gene. This CDR3 has 13 residues. The CDR3 region has the DNA TGTGCCAGCAGTGAACAGGACACCGGGGAGCTGTTTTTT. It is translated as CASSEQDTGELFF.

The CDR3 spells CSVATGPGNTIYF. DNA of the CDR3: TGCAGCGTCGCGACAGGGCCTGGAAACACCATATATTTT. This sequence joins TRBV29-1 and TRBJ1-3; 7 nucleotides align to TRBD1. Trimming removed 6 bases from V and 2 bases from J; junction bases left unmatched: 4. Per germline, CDR1 SQVTM and CDR2 ANQGSEA. The CDR3 is 13 residues long.

The V and J genes are TRBV5-1 and TRBJ2-7; 9 nucleotides match TRBD2. V lost 2 bases, J lost 4 bases, and 4 bases stayed unmatched. Germline CDR1 SGHRS, CDR2 YFSETQ. The CDR3 length is 14 residues. This CDR3 reads CASSLAGGKYEQYF. CDR3 in DNA: TGCGCCAGCAGCTTAGCGGGAGGCAAATACGAGCAGTACTTC.

The rearrangement uses TRBV6-1 and TRBJ2-3; 10 bases fit TRBD2. V lost 6 bases to trimming and J lost 1 base; unmatched junction nucleotides: 4. The CDR3 is 15 residues long. CDR1 is MNHNS and CDR2 is SASEGT in the germline V gene. The CDR3 nucleotides read TGTGCCAGCAGAGCCGGGACTAGCGGCACAGATACGCAGTATTTT. It yields the protein CASRAGTSGTDTQYF.

The rearrangement uses TRBV30 and TRBJ1-5; TRBD1 aligns across 7 bases. The junction had 7 bases not matched to a gene; V was cut back by 0 bases and J by 2 bases. Germline lookup yields CDR1 GTSNPN and CDR2 SVGIG (reference sequence). There are 16 residues in the CDR3. This CDR3 is CAWSVGTAPGNQPQHF. The CDR3 DNA sequence: TGTGCCTGGAGTGTCGGGACAGCTCCTGGCAATCAGCCCCAGCATTTT. Full variable domain (outside the CDR3, taken from reference TRBV30 and TRBJ1-5): SQTIHQWPATLVQPVGSPLSLECTVEGTSNPNLYWYRQAAGRGLQLLFYSVGIGQISSEVPQNLSASRPQDRQFILSSKKLLLSDSGFYLCAWSVGTAPGNQPQHFGDGTRLSIL.

Concerning this clone: The same CDR3 arises from other DNA sequences in this sample as well. The chain carries TRBV5-1 and TRBJ2-3, with a possible D match to TRBD2 (6 bases). Germline V gene lookup returns CDR1 SGHRS and CDR2 YFSETQ. This CDR3 has 14 residues. V gave up 2 bases and J gave up 3 bases, with 10 bases separating them. CDR3 in DNA: TGCGCCAGCAGCTTCGGGGGAGGTACAGATACGCAGTATTTT. It encodes CASSFGGGTDTQYF.

This rearrangement joins TRBV18 to TRBJ1-1; TRBD1 matches at 8 bases. Germline values: CDR1 KGHSH, CDR2 LQKENI. V lost 8 bases, J lost 1 base, and 9 bases stayed unmatched. This CDR3 is built from 15 residues. The CDR3, as DNA: TGTGCCAGCCTTTCCGGGACAGGCGGGAACACTGAAGCTTTCTTT. Its protein product is CASLSGTGGNTEAFF.

This chain joins TRBV6-5 and TRBJ2-7, with TRBD1 matching 9 bases. Losses at the gene ends were 5 bases for V and 2 bases for J; bases not matched to a gene: 7. Germline loops: CDR1 MNHEY, CDR2 SVGAGI. This CDR3 has 15 residues. The chain's CDR3 is CASSALQGATYEQYF. The CDR3 DNA follows: TGTGCCAGCAGTGCCCTACAGGGGGCCACCTACGAGCAGTACTTC.

The rearrangement links TRBV7-6 to TRBJ2-1; 7 bases fit TRBD2. CDR1 SGHVS and CDR2 FNYEAQ come from the germline V gene. The CDR3 consists of 13 residues. Trimming took 1 base from V and 8 from J; bases not matched to a gene: 2. The CDR3 DNA follows: TGTGCCAGCAGCTTAGTAGCGGGTTATGAGCAGTTCTTC. Translating gives CASSLVAGYEQFF.